This T cell receptor (beta chain) is drawn from a study of shared clonotypes between healthy human individuals. Germline assignment: CDR1 LGHNA and CDR2 YNFKEQ. CDR3 size: 13 residues. V was trimmed by 0 bases and J by 6 bases, leaving 8 bases between them. Profiled with immunoSEQ multiplex PCR; TCRdb holds only in-frame clones, not every one. The table includes approximately 740,000 clones, around 72% detected once. The chain combines TRBV4-2 with TRBJ2-5; no clear D gene. Sequences were obtained from memory CD4+ T cells sorted from blood. Documented subset: CD45RA-negative fraction. This TCR was recovered from a woman aged 25 to 45 in good health. CDR3 protein: CASSQDLAQTQYF. The DNA for the CDR3 is TGTGCCAGCAGCCAAGATCTGGCGCAGACCCAGTACTTC.